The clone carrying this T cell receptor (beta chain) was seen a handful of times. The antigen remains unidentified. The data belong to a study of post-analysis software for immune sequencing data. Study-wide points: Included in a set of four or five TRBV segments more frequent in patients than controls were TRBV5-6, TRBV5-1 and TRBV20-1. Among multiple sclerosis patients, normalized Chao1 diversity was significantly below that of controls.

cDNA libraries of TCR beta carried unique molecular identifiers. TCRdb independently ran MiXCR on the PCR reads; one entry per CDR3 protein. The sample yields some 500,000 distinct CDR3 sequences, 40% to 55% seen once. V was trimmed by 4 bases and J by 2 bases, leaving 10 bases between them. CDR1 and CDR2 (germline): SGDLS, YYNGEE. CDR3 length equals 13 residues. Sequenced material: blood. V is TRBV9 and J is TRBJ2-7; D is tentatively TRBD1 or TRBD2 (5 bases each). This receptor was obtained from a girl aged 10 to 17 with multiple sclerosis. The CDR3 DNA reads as TGTGCCAGCAGCCCTCTGGGGGCCTACGAGCAGTACTTC. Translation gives CASSPLGAYEQYF.